Listed here are 10 T cell receptor beta chains from one sample, sequenced in a study of early T cells in non-severe SARS-CoV-2 infection. TCRdb analysed the 5' RACE reads with MiXCR anew, one entry per CDR3 protein. This repertoire shows tens of thousands of distinct CDR3 sequences, 2.9% found once; its top ten account for 0.55% to 0.9%. Sequencing used whole blood. Receptor source: an adult who was a healthcare worker with PCR-confirmed SARS-CoV-2 infection or an uninfected control (not recorded which).

At least ten counts were recorded for this clonotype. V usage is TRBV11-2 and J usage is TRBJ1-5, with 9 bases matching TRBD1. The CDR3 runs 15 residues. Germline CDR1 and CDR2: SGHAT and FQNNGV. V shed 5 bases, J shed 4 bases, and the junction held 6 bases outside the gene matches. In nucleotides, the CDR3 is TGTGCCAGCAGCGTTGGGACAGGGAGGAATCAGCCCCAGCATTTT. It specifies CASSVGTGRNQPQHF.

The chain has TRBV5-6 and TRBJ2-3, with D perhaps TRBD1 (6 bases). Germline V lookup: CDR1 SGHDT, CDR2 YYEEEE. The V and J ends lost 2 bases and 3 bases respectively, with 13 bases between them. The CDR3 spans 15 residues. The CDR3 DNA follows: TGTGCCAGCAGCTTAGTTCAGGGGCTGACAGATACGCAGTATTTT. This translates into CASSLVQGLTDTQYF.

By sample share, this clonotype is medium-sized (0.01 to 0.1%). V gene TRBV29-1 combines with J gene TRBJ2-2; D is unresolved. Germline lookup yields CDR1 SQVTM and CDR2 ANQGSEA. V was shortened by 4 bases and J by 5 bases, with 11 bases between the two germline ends. There are 13 residues in the CDR3. CDR3 region: CSVGGMGTGELFF. In DNA form, the CDR3 reads TGCAGCGTTGGGGGTATGGGGACCGGGGAGCTGTTTTTT.

By share of the sample, this clonotype is medium-sized. The chain has TRBV19 and TRBJ2-3, with 7 positions matching TRBD1. J gave up 2 bases and V 5 bases, and 7 bases lay outside the gene matches. Germline CDR1 is LNHDA and CDR2 is SQIVND (reference sequence). The CDR3 totals 15 residues. In DNA, the CDR3 is TGTGCCAGTAGTCCCCGGACAGGACTCACAGATACGCAGTATTTT. Translating gives CASSPRTGLTDTQYF.

This clonotype was seen repeatedly, ten times or more. The gene calls are TRBV7-8 and TRBJ2-1; possibly TRBD1 for D (7 bases). The ends were cut back, 1 base at V and 6 bases at J, with 19 bases in the middle. The CDR3 extends over 17 amino acids. Germline assignment: CDR1 SGHVS and CDR2 FQNEAQ. This chain's CDR3 is CASSLGSGGTVRNEQFF. The CDR3 bases are TGTGCCAGCAGCTTAGGTTCAGGGGGGACCGTTCGCAATGAGCAGTTCTTC.

The sample holds many counts of this clonotype. The chain uses TRBV18 and TRBJ1-1; no clear D gene. Germline V gene data show CDR1 as KGHSH and CDR2 as LQKENI. The CDR3 totals 12 residues. Trimming cost V 1 base and J 5 bases, with 5 bases left between them. Here the CDR3 reads CASSPQGTEAFF. CDR3 DNA sequence: TGTGCCAGCTCACCACAGGGAACTGAAGCTTTCTTT.

This clonotype was seen more than once but under ten times. This chain links TRBV7-7 with TRBJ2-5, with 7 positions matching TRBD1. The CDR3 length is 14 residues. The V and J ends lost 4 bases and 5 bases, in that order; junction bases with no gene match: 7. The germline CDR1 and CDR2 sequences are SSHAT and FNYEAQ (reference sequence). The CDR3, as DNA: TGTGCCAGCAGCTCGCCGGGACAGAGGGAGACCCAGTACTTC. Its protein is CASSSPGQRETQYF.

This clonotype was detected only a few times. The chain joins TRBV4-1 to TRBJ2-4, with TRBD2 matching over 8 bases. Per the germline V gene, CDR1 is MGHRA and CDR2 is YSYEKL. This CDR3 is 18 amino acids long. V lost 1 base to trimming and J lost 0 bases; unmatched junction nucleotides: 8. The CDR3 sequence: CASSQGPERGIAKNIQYF. The CDR3 region has the DNA TGCGCCAGCAGCCAAGGACCTGAGCGGGGGATAGCCAAAAACATTCAGTACTTC.

This clonotype came up a few times. The chain joins TRBV11-2 to TRBJ1-6; D unresolved. V gave up 4 bases and J gave up 11 bases, with 18 bases separating them. This CDR3 spans 15 amino acids. The germline V gene has CDR1 SGHAT and CDR2 FQNNGV. CDR3 nucleotide sequence: TGTGCCAGCAGCTCGAGACCGATAACCTCTACACCCCTCCACTTT. This translates into CASSSRPITSTPLHF.

Ten or more counts support this clonotype. CDR3 in amino acids: CASSLSPSGTDTQYF. The CDR3 nucleotides read TGTGCCAGCAGCTTAAGTCCGTCGGGCACAGATACGCAGTATTTT. The genes are TRBV7-3 and TRBJ2-3; no definite D call. The CDR3 extends over 15 amino acids. V lost 1 base and J 1 base, leaving 9 bases between the germline ends. Germline V gene sequence: CDR1 SGHTA, CDR2 FQGTGA.